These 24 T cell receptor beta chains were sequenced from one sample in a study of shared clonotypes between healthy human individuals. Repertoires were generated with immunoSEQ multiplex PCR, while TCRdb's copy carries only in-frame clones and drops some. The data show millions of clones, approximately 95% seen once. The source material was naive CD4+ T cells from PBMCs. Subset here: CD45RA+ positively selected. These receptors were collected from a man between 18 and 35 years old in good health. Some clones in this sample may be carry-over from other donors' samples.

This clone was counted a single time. The CDR3 spells CASSVGGTSYYEQYF. The CDR3 bases are TGTGCCAGCAGCGTAGGCGGGACATCCTACTACGAGCAGTACTTC. The J gene is TRBJ2-7, the V gene TRBV9; D possibly matches TRBD1 or TRBD2 (6 bases each). Trimming took off 0 bases at V and 3 bases at J, with 13 bases between the two ends. This CDR3 has 15 amino acids. Germline CDR1 reads SGDLS; CDR2 reads YYNGEE. Looking up the rest from reference TRBV9 and TRBJ2-7 gives the full variable domain: DSGVTQTPKHLITATGQRVTLRCSPRSGDLSVYWYQQSLDQGLQFLIQYYNGEERAKGNILERFSAQQFPDLHSELNLSSLELGDSALYFCASSVGGTSYYEQYFGPGTRLTVT.

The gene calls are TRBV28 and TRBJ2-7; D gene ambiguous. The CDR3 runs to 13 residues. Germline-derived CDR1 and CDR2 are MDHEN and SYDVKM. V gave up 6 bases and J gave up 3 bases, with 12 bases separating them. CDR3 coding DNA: TGTGCCAGCAGCCCCCGGGCCCTCTACGAGCAGTACTTC. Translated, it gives CASSPRALYEQYF.

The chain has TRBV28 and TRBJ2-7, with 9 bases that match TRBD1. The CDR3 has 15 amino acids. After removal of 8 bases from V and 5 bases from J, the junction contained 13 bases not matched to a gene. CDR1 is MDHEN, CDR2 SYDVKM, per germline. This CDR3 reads CASLEHSGTGNEQYF. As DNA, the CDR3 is TGTGCCAGCCTTGAACATAGTGGGACAGGGAACGAGCAGTACTTC.

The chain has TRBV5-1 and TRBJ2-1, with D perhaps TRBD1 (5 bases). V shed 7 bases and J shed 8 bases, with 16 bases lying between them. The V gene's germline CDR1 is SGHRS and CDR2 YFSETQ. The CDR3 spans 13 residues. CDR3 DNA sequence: TGCGCCAGCCGAGTGGGGCCAGGTGATGAGCAGTTCTTC. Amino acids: CASRVGPGDEQFF.

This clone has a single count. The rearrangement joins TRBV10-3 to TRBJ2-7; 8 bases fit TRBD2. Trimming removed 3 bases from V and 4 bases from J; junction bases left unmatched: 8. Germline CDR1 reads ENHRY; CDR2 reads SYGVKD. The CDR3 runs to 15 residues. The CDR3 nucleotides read TGTGCCATCAGTGATCCCAGCGGGAGCGCTTACGAGCAGTACTTC. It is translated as CAISDPSGSAYEQYF.

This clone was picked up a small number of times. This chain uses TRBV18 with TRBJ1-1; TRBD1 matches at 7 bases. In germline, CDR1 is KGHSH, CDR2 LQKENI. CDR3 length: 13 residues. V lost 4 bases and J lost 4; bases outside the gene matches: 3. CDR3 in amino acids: CASSQQGSTEAFF. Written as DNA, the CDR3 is TGTGCCAGCTCACAACAGGGGAGCACTGAAGCTTTCTTT.

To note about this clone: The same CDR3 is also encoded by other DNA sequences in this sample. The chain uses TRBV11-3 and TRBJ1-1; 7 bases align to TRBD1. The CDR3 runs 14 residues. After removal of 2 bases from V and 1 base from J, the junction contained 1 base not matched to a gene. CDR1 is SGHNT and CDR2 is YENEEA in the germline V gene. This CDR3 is CASSLQGENTEAFF. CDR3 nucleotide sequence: TGTGCCAGCAGCTTACAGGGGGAGAACACTGAAGCTTTCTTT.

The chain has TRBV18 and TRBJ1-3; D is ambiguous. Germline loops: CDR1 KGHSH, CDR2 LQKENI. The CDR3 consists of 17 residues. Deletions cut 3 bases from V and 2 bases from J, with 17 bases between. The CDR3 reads CASSPSNPVAPGNTIYF. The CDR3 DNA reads TGTGCCAGCTCACCCTCCAACCCGGTGGCTCCTGGAAACACCATATATTTT.

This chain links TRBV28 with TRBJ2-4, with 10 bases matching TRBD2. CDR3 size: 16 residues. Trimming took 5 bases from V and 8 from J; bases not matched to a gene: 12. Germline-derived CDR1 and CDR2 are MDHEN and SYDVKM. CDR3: CASSQMSGRAIDIQYF. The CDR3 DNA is TGTGCCAGCAGTCAGATGAGCGGGAGGGCCATTGACATTCAGTACTTC.

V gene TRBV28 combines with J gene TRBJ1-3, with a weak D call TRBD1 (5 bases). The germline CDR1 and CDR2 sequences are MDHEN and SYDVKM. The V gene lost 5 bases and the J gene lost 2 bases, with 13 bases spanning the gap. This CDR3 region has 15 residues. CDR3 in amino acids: CASSGRVRAGNTIYF. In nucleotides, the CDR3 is TGTGCCAGCAGTGGCAGGGTTCGGGCTGGAAACACCATATATTTT.

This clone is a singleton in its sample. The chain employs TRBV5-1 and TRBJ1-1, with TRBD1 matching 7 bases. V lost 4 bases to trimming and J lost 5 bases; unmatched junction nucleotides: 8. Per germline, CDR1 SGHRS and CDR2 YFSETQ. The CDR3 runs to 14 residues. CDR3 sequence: CASSEGAGGTEAFF. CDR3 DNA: TGCGCCAGCAGCGAGGGGGCGGGAGGAACTGAAGCTTTCTTT.

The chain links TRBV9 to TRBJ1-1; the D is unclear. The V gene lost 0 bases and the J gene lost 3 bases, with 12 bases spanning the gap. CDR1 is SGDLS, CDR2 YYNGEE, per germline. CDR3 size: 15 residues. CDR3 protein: CASSVDQNQYTEAFF. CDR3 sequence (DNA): TGTGCCAGCAGCGTAGACCAGAATCAGTACACTGAAGCTTTCTTT. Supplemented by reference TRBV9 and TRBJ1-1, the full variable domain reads DSGVTQTPKHLITATGQRVTLRCSPRSGDLSVYWYQQSLDQGLQFLIQYYNGEERAKGNILERFSAQQFPDLHSELNLSSLELGDSALYFCASSVDQNQYTEAFFGQGTRLTVV.

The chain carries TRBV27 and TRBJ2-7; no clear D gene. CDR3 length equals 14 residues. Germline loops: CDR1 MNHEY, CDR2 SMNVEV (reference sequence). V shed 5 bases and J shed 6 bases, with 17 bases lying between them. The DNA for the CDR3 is TGTGCCAGCAGTCCCCGGTTTCACGGGCTCGAGCAGTACTTC. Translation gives CASSPRFHGLEQYF.

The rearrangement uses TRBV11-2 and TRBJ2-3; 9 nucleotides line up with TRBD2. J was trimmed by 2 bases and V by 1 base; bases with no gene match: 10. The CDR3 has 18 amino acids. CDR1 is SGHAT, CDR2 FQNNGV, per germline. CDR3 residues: CASSLAPASGTNTDTQYF. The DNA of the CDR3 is TGTGCCAGCAGCTTAGCCCCAGCTAGCGGGACTAACACAGATACGCAGTATTTT.

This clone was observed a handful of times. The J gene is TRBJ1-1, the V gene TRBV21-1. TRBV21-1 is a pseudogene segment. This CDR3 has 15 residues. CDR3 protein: CASSITGCMNTEAFF. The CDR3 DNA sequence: TGTGCCAGCAGCATTACGGGTTGCATGAACACTGAAGCTTTCTTT.

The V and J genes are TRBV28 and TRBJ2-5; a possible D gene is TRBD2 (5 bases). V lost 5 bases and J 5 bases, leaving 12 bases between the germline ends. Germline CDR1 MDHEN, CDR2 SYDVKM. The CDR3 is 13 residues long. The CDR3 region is CASSAGGVETQYF. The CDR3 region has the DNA TGTGCCAGCAGTGCAGGAGGTGTGGAGACCCAGTACTTC.

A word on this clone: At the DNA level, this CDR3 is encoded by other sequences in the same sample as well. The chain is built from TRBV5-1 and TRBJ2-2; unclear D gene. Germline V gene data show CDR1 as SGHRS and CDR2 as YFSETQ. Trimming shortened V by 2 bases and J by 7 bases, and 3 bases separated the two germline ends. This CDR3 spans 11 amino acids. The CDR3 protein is CASSLSGELFF. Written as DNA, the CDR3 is TGCGCCAGCAGCTTAAGCGGGGAGCTGTTTTTT.

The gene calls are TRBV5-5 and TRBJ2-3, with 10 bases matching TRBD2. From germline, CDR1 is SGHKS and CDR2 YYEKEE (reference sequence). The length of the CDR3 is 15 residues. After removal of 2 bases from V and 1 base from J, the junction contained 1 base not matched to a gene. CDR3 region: CASSLGTSGTDTQYF. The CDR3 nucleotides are TGTGCCAGCAGCTTAGGGACTAGCGGCACAGATACGCAGTATTTT. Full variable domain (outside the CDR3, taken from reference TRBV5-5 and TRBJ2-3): DAGVTQSPTHLIKTRGQQVTLRCSPISGHKSVSWYQQVLGQGPQFIFQYYEKEERGRGNFPDRFSARQFPNYSSELNVNALLLGDSALYLCASSLGTSGTDTQYFGPGTRLTVL.

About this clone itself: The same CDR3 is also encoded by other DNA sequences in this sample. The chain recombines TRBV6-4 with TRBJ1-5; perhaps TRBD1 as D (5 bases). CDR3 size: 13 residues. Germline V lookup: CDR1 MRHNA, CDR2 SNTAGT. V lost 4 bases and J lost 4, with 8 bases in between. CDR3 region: CASSGQPNQPQHF. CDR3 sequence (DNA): TGTGCCAGCAGTGGACAGCCGAATCAGCCCCAGCATTTT.

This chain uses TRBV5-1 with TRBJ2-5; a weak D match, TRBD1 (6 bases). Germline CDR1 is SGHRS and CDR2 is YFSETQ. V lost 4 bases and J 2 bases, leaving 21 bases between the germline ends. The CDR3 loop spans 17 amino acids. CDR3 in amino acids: CASSRTPPQGIQETQYF. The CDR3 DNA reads TGCGCCAGCAGCCGTACCCCTCCCCAGGGGATACAAGAGACCCAGTACTTC.

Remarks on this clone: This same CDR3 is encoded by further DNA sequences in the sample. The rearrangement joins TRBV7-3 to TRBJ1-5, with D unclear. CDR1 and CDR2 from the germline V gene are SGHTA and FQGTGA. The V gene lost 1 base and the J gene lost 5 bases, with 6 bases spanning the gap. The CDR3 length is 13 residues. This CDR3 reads CASSLSRDQPQHF. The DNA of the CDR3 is TGTGCCAGCAGCTTAAGCAGAGATCAGCCCCAGCATTTT.

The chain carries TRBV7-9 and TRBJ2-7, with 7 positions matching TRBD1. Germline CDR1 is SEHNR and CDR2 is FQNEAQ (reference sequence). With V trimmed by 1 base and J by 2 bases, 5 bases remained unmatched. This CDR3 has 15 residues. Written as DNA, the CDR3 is TGTGCCAGCAGCTTAGTGGGTGGGACAGCCTACGAGCAGTACTTC. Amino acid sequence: CASSLVGGTAYEQYF.

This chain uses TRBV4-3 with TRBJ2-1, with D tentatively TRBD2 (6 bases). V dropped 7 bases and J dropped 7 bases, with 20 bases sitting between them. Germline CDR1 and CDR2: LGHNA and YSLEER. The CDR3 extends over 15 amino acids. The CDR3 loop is CASTLQTRSMNEQFF. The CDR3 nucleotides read TGCGCCAGCACCCTCCAGACTAGAAGTATGAATGAGCAGTTCTTC.

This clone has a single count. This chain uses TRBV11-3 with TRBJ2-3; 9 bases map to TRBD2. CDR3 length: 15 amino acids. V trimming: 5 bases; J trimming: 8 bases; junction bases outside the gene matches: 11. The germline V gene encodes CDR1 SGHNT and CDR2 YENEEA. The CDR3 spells CASSLRAGGGGTQYF. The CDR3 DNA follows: TGTGCCAGCAGCCTCCGAGCGGGAGGCGGCGGTACGCAGTATTTT.